The rows below give T cell receptor beta chains drawn from one sample of a study of T-cell reconstitution after alpha-beta-depleted transplantation in children. A single record per CDR3 protein comes from TCRdb applying MiXCR to the PCR reads. The sample has 500,000 or so distinct CDR3 sequences, roughly 33% seen once. This specimen was PBMCs from the stem cell graft donor, taken from the stem cell graft. The receptors were gathered from a human donor who donated a stem cell graft to a child with aplastic anemia. Both conserved end residues are part of each CDR3. The D gene is left open where the match is weak. Clone size, where shown, is once, few, many, or a class for clones that have expanded.

>TRBD1|TRBJ2-7|few|TRBV12-3/TRBV12-4
TGTGCCAGCAGTTTAGGGGGACAGGGGTTCTCCTACGAGCAGTACTTC
CASSLGGQGFSYEQYF
>NA|TRBJ2-5|NA|TRBV20-1
TGCAGTGCTGCATCGGGACCCCCACGAAATACCCAGTACTTC
CSAASGPPRNTQYF
>TRBD2|TRBJ2-4|once|TRBV5-1
TGCGCCAGCAGCTTGGCTTTGACGGGACTAGAAGCGAACATTCAGTACTTC
CASSLALTGLEANIQYF
>NA|TRBJ1-5|NA|TRBV7-8
TGTGCCAGCAGCTTATCCTTATTACAACGCAATCAGCCCCAGCATTTT
CASSLSLLQRNQPQHF
>TRBD2|TRBJ2-3|once|TRBV29-1
TGCAGCGTTGTTCCACTAGCGGGATCAGATACGCAGTATTTT
CSVVPLAGSDTQYF
>NA|TRBJ2-5|few|TRBV29-1
TGCAGCGCATGGGGGGCAGAGACCCAGTACTTC
CSAWGAETQYF
>TRBD2|TRBJ2-7|few|TRBV27
TGTGCCAGCAGTTTTTCTAGCGGGAGGGCCTACGAGCAGTACTTC
CASSFSSGRAYEQYF
>NA|TRBJ1-1|few|TRBV12-3/TRBV12-4
TGTGCCAGCACCTTGGACGTGAACACTGAAGCTTTCTTT
CASTLDVNTEAFF
>NA|TRBJ1-6|NA|TRBV6-2/TRBV6-3
TGTGCCAGCAATTGGCAGACGAATTCACCCCTCCACTTT
CASNWQTNSPLHF
>TRBD2|TRBJ2-1|few|TRBV12-3/TRBV12-4
TGTGCCAGCAGTTTCCCGCTAGCGGGAGAATCCAATGAGCAGTTCTTC
CASSFPLAGESNEQFF
>TRBD1|TRBJ2-1|NA|TRBV20-1
TGCAGTGCTGTCCCCAGGGGGCGAGGGGGGAATGAGCAGTTCTTC
CSAVPRGRGGNEQFF
>NA|TRBJ1-6|few|TRBV7-2
TGTGCCAGCAGTGACCCCCATCCCCTCCACTTT
CASSDPHPLHF
>NA|TRBJ1-3|NA|TRBV7-9
TGTGCCAGCAGCCCACAGGGTGCAGGAAACACCATATATTTT
CASSPQGAGNTIYF
>TRBD2|TRBJ2-1|NA|TRBV30
TGTGCCTGGAGTGTAGTGCGGACTAGCGGGAGGGGGTCCTACAATGAGCAGTTCTTC
CAWSVVRTSGRGSYNEQFF
>TRBD2|TRBJ2-4|few|TRBV4-3
TGCGCCAGCAGCCAAGATTGGACTAGCGGGATGAGGGGGAACATTCAGTACTTC
CASSQDWTSGMRGNIQYF
>TRBD1|TRBJ2-6|NA|TRBV11-1
TGTGCCAGCAGCTTAGCGACAGGGGCGAGAATCGGTTTCAACGTCCTGACTTTC
CASSLATGARIGFNVLTF
>TRBD2|TRBJ2-1|NA|TRBV7-8
TGTGCCAGCAGTCCGGGACAATTCAGGGGACTAGCGGGATTTGAGCAGTTCTTC
CASSPGQFRGLAGFEQFF
>TRBD2|TRBJ2-7|NA|TRBV4-3
TGCGCCAGCAGCCAAGATAGGGCTAGCGGCTACGAGCAGTACTTC
CASSQDRASGYEQYF
>NA|TRBJ2-1|NA|TRBV7-2
TGTGCCAGCAGCTTAGATTTCGCCGGGGAGTTCTTC
CASSLDFAGEFF
>TRBD2|TRBJ2-2|once|TRBV5-6
TGTGCCAGCAGTCGGGGGGGTGCTAGGCGCGCCGGGGAGCTGTTTTTT
CASSRGGARRAGELFF
>NA|TRBJ1-1|NA|TRBV11-2
TGTGCCAGCAGGGATACTGACACTTACACTGAAGCTTTCTTT
CASRDTDTYTEAFF
>TRBD2|TRBJ2-1|few|TRBV6-6
TGTGCCAGCAGTCGACTAGCGGGAGGGCATGAGCAGTTCTTC
CASSRLAGGHEQFF